This entry lists 5 T cell receptor beta chains sequenced from one sample in a study of T-cell reconstitution after alpha-beta-depleted transplantation in children. Preparation of the TCRbeta library used unique molecular identifiers. TCRdb re-analysed the PCR reads in MiXCR, keeping a single row per CDR3 protein. Among around 200,000 distinct CDR3 sequences, roughly 7.5% were seen once, and the ten largest hold roughly 3%. The sequences come from PBMCs from the stem cell graft donor, collected from the stem cell graft. These receptors originate from a human donor who donated a stem cell graft to a child with Wiskott-Aldrich syndrome.

In its sample, this clonotype was seen many times. The V and J genes are TRBV29-1 and TRBJ2-1, with D perhaps TRBD1 or TRBD2 (5 bases each). The CDR3 totals 16 residues. Germline V lookup: CDR1 SQVTM, CDR2 ANQGSEA. V gave up 6 bases and J gave up 0 bases, with 18 bases separating them. The CDR3: CSVRDGALSSYNEQFF. The CDR3 nucleotides read TGCAGCGTCCGGGACGGCGCATTGAGCTCCTACAATGAGCAGTTCTTC.

At least ten counts were recorded for this clonotype. The rearrangement joins TRBV11-2 to TRBJ2-1; 7 nucleotides agree with TRBD1. In germline, CDR1 is SGHAT, CDR2 FQNNGV. V lost 5 bases, J lost 5 bases, and 3 bases stayed unmatched. This CDR3 comprises 13 residues. The CDR3: CASSVGQHNEQFF. The CDR3 region has the DNA TGTGCCAGCAGCGTGGGACAGCACAATGAGCAGTTCTTC.

There are many counts of this clonotype. This sequence joins TRBV29-1 and TRBJ1-2, with D uncertain. CDR1 SQVTM and CDR2 ANQGSEA come from the germline V gene. The CDR3 has 13 residues. Trimming took 4 bases from V and 8 from J, leaving 17 bases between them. CDR3 sequence reads: CSVVLGISSGYTF. In nucleotides, the CDR3 is TGCAGCGTTGTACTGGGCATATCGTCCGGCTACACCTTC.

Comment on this clonotype: This may be a read error: a much more frequent sequence differs by one nucleotide. The chain couples TRBV5-1 to TRBJ2-7; the match to TRBD1 covers 10 bases. The CDR3 sequence is 14 residues long. Germline V lookup: CDR1 SGHRS, CDR2 YFSETQ. With 2 bases clipped from V and 9 bases from J, the junction kept 8 bases outside the gene matches. The CDR3 DNA reads as TGCGCCAGCAGCTTCCGGGACAGGGGTCATGTGCAGTACTTC. Its translation: CASSFRDRGHVQYF.

This clonotype was observed many times. The chain recombines TRBV29-1 with TRBJ2-5; 11 bases line up with TRBD2. The V segment lost 6 bases and the J segment 5 bases; nucleotides outside the gene matches: 2. The CDR3 runs 12 residues. CDR1 is SQVTM, CDR2 ANQGSEA, per germline. This chain's CDR3 is CSVSSGGETQYF. CDR3 DNA sequence: TGCAGCGTCTCTAGCGGGGGGGAGACCCAGTACTTC.